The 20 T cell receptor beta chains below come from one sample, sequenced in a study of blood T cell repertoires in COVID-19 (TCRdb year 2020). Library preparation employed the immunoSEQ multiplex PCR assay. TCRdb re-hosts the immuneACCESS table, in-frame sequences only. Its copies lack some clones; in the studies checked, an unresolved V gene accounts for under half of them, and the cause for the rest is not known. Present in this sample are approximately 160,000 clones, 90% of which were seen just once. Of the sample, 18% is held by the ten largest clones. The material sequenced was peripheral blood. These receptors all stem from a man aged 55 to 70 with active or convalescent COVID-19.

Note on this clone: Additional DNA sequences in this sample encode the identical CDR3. CDR3 DNA sequence: TGTGCCAGTAGGACTAGCGGATCCTACGAGCAGTACTTC. Amino acid sequence: CASRTSGSYEQYF. J is TRBJ2-7 and V is TRBV6-5; TRBD2 agrees at 10 bases. CDR3 length: 13 residues. V trimming: 9 bases; J trimming: 1 base; junction bases outside the gene matches: 3. The germline CDR1 and CDR2 sequences are MNHEY and SVGAGI.

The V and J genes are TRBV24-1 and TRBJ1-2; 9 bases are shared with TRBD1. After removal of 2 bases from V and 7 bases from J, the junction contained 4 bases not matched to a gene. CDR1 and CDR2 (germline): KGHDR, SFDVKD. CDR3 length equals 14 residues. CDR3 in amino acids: CATSDSGTGFGYTF. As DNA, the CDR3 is TGTGCCACCAGTGATTCCGGGACAGGGTTTGGCTACACCTTC.

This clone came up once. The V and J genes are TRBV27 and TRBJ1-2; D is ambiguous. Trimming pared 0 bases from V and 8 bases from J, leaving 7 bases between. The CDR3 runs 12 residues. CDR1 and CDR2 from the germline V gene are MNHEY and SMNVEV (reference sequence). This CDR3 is CASSLSMEGYTF. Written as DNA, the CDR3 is TGTGCCAGCAGTTTATCGATGGAGGGCTACACCTTC.

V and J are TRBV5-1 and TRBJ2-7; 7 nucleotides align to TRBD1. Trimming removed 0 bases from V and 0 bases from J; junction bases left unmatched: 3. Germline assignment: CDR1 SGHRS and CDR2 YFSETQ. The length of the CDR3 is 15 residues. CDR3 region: CASSLEGANSYEQYF. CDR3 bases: TGCGCCAGCAGCTTGGAGGGGGCCAACTCCTACGAGCAGTACTTC. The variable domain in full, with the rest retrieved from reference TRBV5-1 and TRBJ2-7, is KAGVTQTPRYLIKTRGQQVTLSCSPISGHRSVSWYQQTPGQGLQFLFEYFSETQRNKGNFPGRFSGRQFSNSRSEMNVSTLELGDSALYLCASSLEGANSYEQYFGPGTRLTVT.

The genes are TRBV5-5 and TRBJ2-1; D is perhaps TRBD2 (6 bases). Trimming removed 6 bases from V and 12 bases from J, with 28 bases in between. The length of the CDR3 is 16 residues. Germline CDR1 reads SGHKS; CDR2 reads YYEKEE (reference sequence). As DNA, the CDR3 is TGTGCCAGCAACTTAAGGCCCCAACTAGCTTCTTTATGGCAGTTCTTC. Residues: CASNLRPQLASLWQFF.

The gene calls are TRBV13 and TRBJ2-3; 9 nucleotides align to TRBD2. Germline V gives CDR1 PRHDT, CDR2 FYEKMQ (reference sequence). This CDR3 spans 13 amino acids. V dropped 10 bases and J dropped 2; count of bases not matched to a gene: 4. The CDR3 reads CATQRGATDTQYF. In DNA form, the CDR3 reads TGTGCCACCCAGCGGGGGGCCACAGATACGCAGTATTTT.

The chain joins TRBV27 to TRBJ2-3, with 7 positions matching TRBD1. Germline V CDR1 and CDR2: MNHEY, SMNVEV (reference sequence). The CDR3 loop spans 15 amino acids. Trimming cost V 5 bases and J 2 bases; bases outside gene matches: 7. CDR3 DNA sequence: TGTGCCAGCAGTCCGTGGACAGGTTCCACAGATACGCAGTATTTT. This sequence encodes CASSPWTGSTDTQYF.

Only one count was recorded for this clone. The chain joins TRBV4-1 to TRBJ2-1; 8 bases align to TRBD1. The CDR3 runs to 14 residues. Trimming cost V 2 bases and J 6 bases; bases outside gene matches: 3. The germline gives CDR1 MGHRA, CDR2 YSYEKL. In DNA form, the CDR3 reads TGCGCCAGCAGCCAACAAGGACAGGGCAATGAGCAGTTCTTC. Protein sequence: CASSQQGQGNEQFF.

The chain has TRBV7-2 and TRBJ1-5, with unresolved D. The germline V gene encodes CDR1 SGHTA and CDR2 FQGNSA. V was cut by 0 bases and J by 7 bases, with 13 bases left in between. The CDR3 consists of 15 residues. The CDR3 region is CASSLAGGGVQPQHF. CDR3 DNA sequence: TGTGCCAGCAGCTTAGCGGGCGGAGGAGTGCAGCCCCAGCATTTT.

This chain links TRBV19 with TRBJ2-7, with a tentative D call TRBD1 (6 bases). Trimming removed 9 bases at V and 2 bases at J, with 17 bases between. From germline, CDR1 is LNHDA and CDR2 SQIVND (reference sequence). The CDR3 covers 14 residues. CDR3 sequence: CASREQGRPYEQYF. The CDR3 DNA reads TGTGCCAGCCGTGAACAGGGCCGACCCTACGAGCAGTACTTC.

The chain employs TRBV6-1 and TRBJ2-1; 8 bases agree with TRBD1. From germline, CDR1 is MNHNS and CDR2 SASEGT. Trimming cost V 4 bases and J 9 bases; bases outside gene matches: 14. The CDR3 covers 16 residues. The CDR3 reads CASSGRTGLRDGEQFF. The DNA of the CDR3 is TGTGCCAGCAGTGGTAGGACAGGGCTGCGTGATGGTGAGCAGTTCTTC.

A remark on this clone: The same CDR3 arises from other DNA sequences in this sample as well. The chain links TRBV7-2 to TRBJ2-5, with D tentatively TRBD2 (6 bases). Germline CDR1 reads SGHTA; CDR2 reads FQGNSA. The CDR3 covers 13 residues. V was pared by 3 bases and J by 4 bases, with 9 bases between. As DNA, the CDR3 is TGTGCCAGCAGCTTGGTGGGAGGAGAGACCCAGTACTTC. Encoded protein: CASSLVGGETQYF.

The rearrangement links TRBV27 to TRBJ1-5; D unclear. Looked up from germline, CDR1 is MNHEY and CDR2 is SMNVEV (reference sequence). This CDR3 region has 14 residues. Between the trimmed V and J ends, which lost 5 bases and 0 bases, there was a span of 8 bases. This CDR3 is CASSPGYSNQPQHF. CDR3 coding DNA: TGTGCCAGCAGTCCAGGTTATAGCAATCAGCCCCAGCATTTT.

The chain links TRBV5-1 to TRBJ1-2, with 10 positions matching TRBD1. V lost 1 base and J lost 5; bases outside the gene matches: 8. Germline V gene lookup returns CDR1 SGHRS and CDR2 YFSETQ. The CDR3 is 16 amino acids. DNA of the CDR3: TGCGCCAGCAGCTTGAGTCAGCCGGGACAGGGGTATGGCTACACCTTC. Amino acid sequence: CASSLSQPGQGYGYTF.

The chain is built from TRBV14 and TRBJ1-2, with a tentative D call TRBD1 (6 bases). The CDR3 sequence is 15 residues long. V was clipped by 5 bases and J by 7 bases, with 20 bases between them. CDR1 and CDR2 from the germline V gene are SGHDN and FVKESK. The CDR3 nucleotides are TGTGCCAGCAGCGAACAGGGAGCGCTTGGAGGTGGCTACACCTTC. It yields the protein CASSEQGALGGGYTF.

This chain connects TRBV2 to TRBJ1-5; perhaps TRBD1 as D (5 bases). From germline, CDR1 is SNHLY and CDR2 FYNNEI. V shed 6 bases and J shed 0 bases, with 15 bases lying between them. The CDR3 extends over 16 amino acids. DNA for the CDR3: TGTGCCAGCAGGACAGATTTTAGATATAGCAATCAGCCCCAGCATTTT. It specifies CASRTDFRYSNQPQHF.

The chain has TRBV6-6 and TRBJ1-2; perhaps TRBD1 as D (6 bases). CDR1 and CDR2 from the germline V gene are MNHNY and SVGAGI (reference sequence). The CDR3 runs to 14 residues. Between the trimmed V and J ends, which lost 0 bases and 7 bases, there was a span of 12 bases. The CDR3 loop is CASSYSGGAGGYTF. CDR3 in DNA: TGTGCCAGCAGTTACTCTGGGGGGGCAGGTGGCTACACCTTC.

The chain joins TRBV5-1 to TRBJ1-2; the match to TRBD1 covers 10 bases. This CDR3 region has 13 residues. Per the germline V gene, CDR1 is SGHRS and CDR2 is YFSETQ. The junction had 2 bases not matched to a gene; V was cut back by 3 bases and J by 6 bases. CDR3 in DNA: TGCGCCAGCAGCTCCGGGACAGGGGATGGCTACACCTTC. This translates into CASSSGTGDGYTF.

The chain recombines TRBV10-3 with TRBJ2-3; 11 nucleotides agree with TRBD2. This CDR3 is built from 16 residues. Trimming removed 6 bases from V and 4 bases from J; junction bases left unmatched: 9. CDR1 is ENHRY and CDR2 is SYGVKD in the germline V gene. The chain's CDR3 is CAISALAGGNADTQYF. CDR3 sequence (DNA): TGTGCCATCAGCGCATTAGCGGGAGGGAATGCAGATACGCAGTATTTT.

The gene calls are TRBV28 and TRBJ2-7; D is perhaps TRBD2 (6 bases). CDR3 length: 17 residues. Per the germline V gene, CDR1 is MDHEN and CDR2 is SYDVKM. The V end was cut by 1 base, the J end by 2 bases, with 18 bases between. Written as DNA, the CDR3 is TGTGCCAGCAGTTTATCGGGGGTGGGTCGGAGAACCTACGAGCAGTACTTC. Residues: CASSLSGVGRRTYEQYF.